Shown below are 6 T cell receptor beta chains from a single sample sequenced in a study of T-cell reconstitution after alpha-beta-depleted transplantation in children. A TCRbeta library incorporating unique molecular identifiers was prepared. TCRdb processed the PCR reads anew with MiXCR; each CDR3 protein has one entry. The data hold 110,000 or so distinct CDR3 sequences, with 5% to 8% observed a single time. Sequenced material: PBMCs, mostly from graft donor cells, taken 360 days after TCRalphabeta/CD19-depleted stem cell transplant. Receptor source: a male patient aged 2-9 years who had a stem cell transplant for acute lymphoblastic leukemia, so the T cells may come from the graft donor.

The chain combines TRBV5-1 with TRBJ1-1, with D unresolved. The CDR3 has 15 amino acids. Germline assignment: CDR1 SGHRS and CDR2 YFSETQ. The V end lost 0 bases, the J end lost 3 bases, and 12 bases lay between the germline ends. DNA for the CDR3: TGCGCCAGCAGCTTGGAAGGAGGGCCTGACACTGAAGCTTTCTTT. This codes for CASSLEGGPDTEAFF.

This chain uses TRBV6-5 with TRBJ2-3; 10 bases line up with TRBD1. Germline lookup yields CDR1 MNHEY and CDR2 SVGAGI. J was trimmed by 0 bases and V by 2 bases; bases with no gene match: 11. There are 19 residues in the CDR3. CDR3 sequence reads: CASSYPTGGFTPSTDTQYF. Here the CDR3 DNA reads TGTGCCAGCAGTTACCCGACAGGGGGCTTTACCCCTAGCACAGATACGCAGTATTTT.

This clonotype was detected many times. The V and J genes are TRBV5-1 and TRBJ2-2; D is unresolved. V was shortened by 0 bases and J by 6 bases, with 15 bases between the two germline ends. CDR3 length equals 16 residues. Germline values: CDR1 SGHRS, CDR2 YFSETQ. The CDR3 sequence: CASSLVPSDNAGELFF. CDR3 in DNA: TGCGCCAGCAGCTTGGTTCCGAGCGATAACGCCGGGGAGCTGTTTTTT. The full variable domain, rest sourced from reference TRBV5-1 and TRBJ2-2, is KAGVTQTPRYLIKTRGQQVTLSCSPISGHRSVSWYQQTPGQGLQFLFEYFSETQRNKGNFPGRFSGRQFSNSRSEMNVSTLELGDSALYLCASSLVPSDNAGELFFGEGSRLTVL.

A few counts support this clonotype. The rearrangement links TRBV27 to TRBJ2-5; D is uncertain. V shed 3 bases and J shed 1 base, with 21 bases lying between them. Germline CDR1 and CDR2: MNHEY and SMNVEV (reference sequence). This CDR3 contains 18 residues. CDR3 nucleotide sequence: TGTGCCAGCAGTTTTAGAGTATCACGGCATGTTCGCCAAGAGACCCAGTACTTC. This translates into CASSFRVSRHVRQETQYF.

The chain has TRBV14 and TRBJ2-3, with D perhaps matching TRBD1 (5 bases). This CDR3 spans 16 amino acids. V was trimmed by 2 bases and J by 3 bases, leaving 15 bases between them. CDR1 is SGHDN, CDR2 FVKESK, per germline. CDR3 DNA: TGTGCCAGCAGCCAAACCCAACGACAGCTGACAGATACGCAGTATTTT. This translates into CASSQTQRQLTDTQYF.

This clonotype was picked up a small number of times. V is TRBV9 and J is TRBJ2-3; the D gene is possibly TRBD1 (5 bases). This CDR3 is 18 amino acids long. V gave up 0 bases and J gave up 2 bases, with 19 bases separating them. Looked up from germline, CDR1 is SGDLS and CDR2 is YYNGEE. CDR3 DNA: TGTGCCAGCAGCGTAGAGTCTTCCCCAGGGCCAACCACAGATACGCAGTATTTT. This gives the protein CASSVESSPGPTTDTQYF.